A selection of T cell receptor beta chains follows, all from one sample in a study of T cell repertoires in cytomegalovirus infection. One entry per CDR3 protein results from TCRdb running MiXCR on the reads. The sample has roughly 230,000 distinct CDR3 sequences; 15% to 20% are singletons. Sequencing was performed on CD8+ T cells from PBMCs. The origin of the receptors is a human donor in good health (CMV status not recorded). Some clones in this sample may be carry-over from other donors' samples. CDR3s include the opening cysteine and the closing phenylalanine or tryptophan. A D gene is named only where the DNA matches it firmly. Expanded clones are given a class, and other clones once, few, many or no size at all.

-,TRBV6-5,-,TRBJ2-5,CASTRGRDRQTQYF,TGTGCCAGCACCCGAGGCCGGGACCGACAGACCCAGTACTTC
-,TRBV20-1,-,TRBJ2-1,CSAKRPLYNEQFF,TGCAGTGCTAAAAGGCCCCTGTACAATGAGCAGTTCTTC
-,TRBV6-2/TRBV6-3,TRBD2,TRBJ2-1,CASRGLAGGRSYNEQFF,TGTGCCTCCCGGGGACTAGCGGGGGGCCGCTCCTACAATGAGCAGTTCTTC
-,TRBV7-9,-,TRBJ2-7,CASSYKYGGRDEQYF,TGTGCCAGCAGCTACAAATATGGGGGCCGGGACGAGCAGTACTTC
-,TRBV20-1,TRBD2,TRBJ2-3,CSAALTPLADTQYF,TGCAGTGCTGCACTAACCCCACTAGCGGATACGCAGTATTTT
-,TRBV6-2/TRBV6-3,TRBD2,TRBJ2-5,CASTGLAVNQETQYF,TGTGCCAGCACTGGACTAGCGGTAAATCAAGAGACCCAGTACTTC
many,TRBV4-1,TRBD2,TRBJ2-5,CASSQDWGTSGGNGGETQYF,TGCGCCAGCAGCCAAGATTGGGGGACTAGCGGGGGGAACGGCGGAGAGACCCAGTACTTC
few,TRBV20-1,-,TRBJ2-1,CSARDQGHYNEQFF,TGCAGTGCTAGAGATCAGGGCCACTACAATGAGCAGTTCTTC
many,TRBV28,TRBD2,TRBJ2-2,CASSLNGRGYTGELFF,TGTGCCAGCAGTTTAAATGGGCGGGGGTACACCGGGGAGCTGTTTTTT
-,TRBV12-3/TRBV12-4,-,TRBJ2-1,CASSYDPGSYNEQFF,TGTGCCAGCAGTTACGACCCAGGCTCCTACAATGAGCAGTTCTTC
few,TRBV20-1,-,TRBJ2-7,CSARPLPDSSYEQYF,TGCAGTGCCCGGCCCCTCCCTGACAGCTCCTACGAGCAGTACTTC
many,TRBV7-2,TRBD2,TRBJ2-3,CASSNLGTSGTDTQYF,TGTGCCAGCAGCAACCTAGGGACTAGCGGCACAGATACGCAGTATTTT
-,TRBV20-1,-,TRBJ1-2,CSAMDSTNGYTF,TGCAGTGCTATGGACAGCACAAATGGCTACACCTTC
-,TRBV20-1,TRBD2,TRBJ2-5,CSANSHRGGLETQYF,TGCAGTGCTAACTCCCACCGGGGGGGCCTCGAGACCCAGTACTTC
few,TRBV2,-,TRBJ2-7,CASTPGSEQYF,TGTGCCAGCACCCCAGGGAGCGAGCAGTACTTC
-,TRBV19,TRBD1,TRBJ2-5,CASTKTGWQETQYF,TGTGCCAGTACAAAGACAGGGTGGCAAGAGACCCAGTACTTC
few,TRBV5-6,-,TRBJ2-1,CASSPHLIAFVSYNEQFF,TGTGCCAGCAGCCCGCACTTGATCGCTTTTGTATCCTACAATGAGCAGTTCTTC
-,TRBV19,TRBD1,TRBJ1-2,CATTGAWDGYTF,TGTGCCACGACAGGGGCATGGGATGGCTACACCTTC
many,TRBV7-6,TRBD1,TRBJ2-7,CASSPGTAAYEQYF,TGTGCCAGCAGCCCCGGGACAGCCGCCTACGAGCAGTACTTC
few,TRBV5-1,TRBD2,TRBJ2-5,CASSPSPAGGPMETQYF,TGCGCCAGCAGCCCTTCGCCTGCGGGGGGGCCGATGGAGACCCAGTACTTC
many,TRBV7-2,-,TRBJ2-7,CASSLAEVRPFLAAYEQYF,TGTGCCAGCAGCTTAGCCGAGGTCAGACCCTTTCTCGCAGCCTACGAGCAGTACTTC
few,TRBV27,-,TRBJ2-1,CASSFGPQDYNEQFF,TGTGCCAGCAGTTTCGGTCCTCAGGATTACAATGAGCAGTTCTTC